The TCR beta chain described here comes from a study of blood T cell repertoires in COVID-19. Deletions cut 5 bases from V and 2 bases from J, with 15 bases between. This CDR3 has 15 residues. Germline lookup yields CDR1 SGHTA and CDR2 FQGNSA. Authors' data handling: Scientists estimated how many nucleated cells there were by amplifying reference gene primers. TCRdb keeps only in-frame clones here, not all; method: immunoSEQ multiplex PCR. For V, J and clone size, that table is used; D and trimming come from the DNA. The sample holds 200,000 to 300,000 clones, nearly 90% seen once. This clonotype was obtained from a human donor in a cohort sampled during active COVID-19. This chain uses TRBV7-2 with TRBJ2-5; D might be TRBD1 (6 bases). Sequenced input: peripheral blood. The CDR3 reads CASSPQTGPQETQYF. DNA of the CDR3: TGTGCCAGCAGCCCGCAAACAGGGCCGCAAGAGACCCAGTACTTC.